The clone carrying this TCR beta chain was observed a single time. What it binds is unknown. The data were obtained in a study of shared clonotypes between healthy human individuals. Study as a whole: CD4 naive and memory got three plates each, CD8 naive two, CD8 memory one.

Execution of the assay was at deep level. TCRdb's copy holds only in-frame clones and misses some; the assay was immunoSEQ multiplex PCR. Among about 2.3 million clones, 85% to 95% were seen once, and the ten largest hold 0.37%. The CDR3 is made up of 14 amino acids. J was trimmed by 4 bases and V by 4 bases; bases with no gene match: 4. The germline gives CDR1 ENHRY, CDR2 SYGVKD. Broader study findings: Of the naive CD4 clonotypes, approximately 5% were shared across several donors. Relative to clonotypes present in all four donors, those not shared had lower generation probabilities.

The chain has TRBV10-3 and TRBJ2-4; TRBD1 agrees at 7 bases. Source material: naive CD4+ T cells from PBMCs. The subset was: CD45RA+ positively selected. This TCR came from a man aged 18 to 30 in good health. Some clones in this sample may be carry-over from other donors' samples. This CDR3 is CAISGPGQKNIQYF. CDR3 in DNA: TGTGCCATCAGTGGACCGGGACAGAAAAACATTCAGTACTTC.